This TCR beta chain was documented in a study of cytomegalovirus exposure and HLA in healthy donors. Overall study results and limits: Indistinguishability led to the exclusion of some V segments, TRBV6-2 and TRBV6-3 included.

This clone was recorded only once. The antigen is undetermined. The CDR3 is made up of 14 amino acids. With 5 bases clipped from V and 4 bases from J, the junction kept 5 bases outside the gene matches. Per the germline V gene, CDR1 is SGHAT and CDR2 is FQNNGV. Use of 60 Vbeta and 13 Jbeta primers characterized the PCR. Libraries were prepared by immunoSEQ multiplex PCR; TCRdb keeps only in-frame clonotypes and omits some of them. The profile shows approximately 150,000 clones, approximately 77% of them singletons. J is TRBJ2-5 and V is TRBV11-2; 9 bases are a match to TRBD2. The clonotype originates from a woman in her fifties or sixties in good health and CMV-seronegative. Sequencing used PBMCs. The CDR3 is CASSLQLAGETQYF. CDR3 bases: TGTGCCAGCAGCCTCCAACTAGCGGGAGAGACCCAGTACTTC.